The rows below give T cell receptor beta chains drawn from one sample of a study of blood T cell repertoires in COVID-19. Clones were sequenced by immunoSEQ multiplex PCR, and TCRdb holds only the in-frame ones, with some missing. The profile shows about 42,000 clones, around nine tenths of them singletons. The specimen sequenced was peripheral blood. The receptor source for this set is a man in his 70s with active COVID-19. CDR3s include the opening cysteine and the closing phenylalanine or tryptophan. The D gene is left open where the match is weak. Size is stated for part of the rows, as once, few or many counts, or as a class when the clone is expanded.

TRBJ2-4 | . | . | TRBV5-1 | CASSSKGQGLAKNIQYF | TGCGCCAGCAGCTCTAAAGGCCAGGGACTAGCCAAAAACATTCAGTACTTC
TRBJ2-7 | TRBD1 | . | TRBV3-1/TRBV3-2 | CASSQKGAHQYEQYF | TGTGCCAGCAGCCAAAAGGGGGCCCACCAGTACGAGCAGTACTTC
TRBJ2-5 | . | . | TRBV5-6 | CASSLDRAETQYF | TGTGCCAGCAGCTTGGACAGGGCAGAGACCCAGTACTTC
TRBJ1-2 | . | . | TRBV9 | CASSVARGAGAGYTF | TGTGCCAGCAGCGTAGCTAGAGGGGCAGGGGCTGGCTACACCTTC
TRBJ2-1 | . | few | TRBV5-1 | CASSFSYNEQFF | TGCGCCAGCAGCTTCAGCTACAATGAGCAGTTCTTC
TRBJ2-6 | TRBD2 | . | TRBV3-1/TRBV3-2 | CASTWRGYSGANVLTF | TGTGCCAGCACATGGCGGGGGTACTCTGGGGCCAACGTCCTGACTTTC
TRBJ2-1 | . | . | TRBV5-6 | CASSLLGPLDNEQFF | TGTGCCAGCAGCCTGTTGGGGCCTCTAGACAATGAGCAGTTCTTC
TRBJ1-3 | TRBD1 | . | TRBV28 | CASSSRQGRNTIYF | TGTGCCAGCAGTTCCCGACAGGGGCGAAACACCATATATTTT
TRBJ2-2 | . | . | TRBV6-5 | CASRSPTNTGELFF | TGTGCCAGCAGGAGTCCAACGAACACCGGGGAGCTGTTTTTT
TRBJ2-1 | TRBD2 | . | TRBV6-5 | CASRVGTSANEQFF | TGTGCCAGCAGAGTGGGGACTAGCGCCAATGAGCAGTTCTTC
TRBJ2-6 | TRBD1 | . | TRBV5-4 | CASSDPDRAGANVLTF | TGTGCCAGCAGCGACCCCGACAGGGCTGGGGCCAACGTCCTGACTTTC
TRBJ2-1 | . | . | TRBV18 | CASSPGTSSYNEQFF | TGTGCCAGCTCACCGGGGACAAGCTCCTACAATGAGCAGTTCTTC
TRBJ2-7 | TRBD1 | . | TRBV29-1 | CSVGQGNEQYF | TGCAGCGTAGGACAGGGTAACGAGCAGTACTTC